This TCR beta chain is from a study of beta chain features in type 1 diabetes. Findings of the study overall: Patients' naive, central memory and regulatory TCRB repertoires appeared more alike than those of healthy donors. An over-representation of cells with high TCR expression could result from cDNA sequencing. VDJ junctions from type 1 diabetes patients carried fewer insertions and larger deletions. Type 1 diabetes patients had TCRB CDR3s that were shorter (moderately but significantly so) in all four CD4+ subsets.

Germline V gene lookup returns CDR1 SGHRS and CDR2 YFSETQ. The CDR3 length is 18 residues. V lost 2 bases to trimming and J lost 5 bases; unmatched junction nucleotides: 14. Sequencing targeted expressed TCRB transcripts, as all isolated RNA had been reverse transcribed. Only in-frame clones appear in the TCRdb table, and some are missing; sequencing was by immunoSEQ multiplex PCR. The data contain about 620,000 clones, around 15% of them singletons. As concerns this clone: Its antigen is unidentified.

This sequence joins TRBV5-1 and TRBJ2-5, with 11 bases identical to TRBD1. Sequences were obtained from naive CD4+ T cells from blood. This TCR was recovered from a man between 18 and 29 years old in good health. CDR3 sequence reads: CASSFARLGQGARETQYF. The CDR3 region has the DNA TGCGCCAGCAGCTTTGCGCGATTAGGACAGGGGGCGAGGGAGACCCAGTACTTC.